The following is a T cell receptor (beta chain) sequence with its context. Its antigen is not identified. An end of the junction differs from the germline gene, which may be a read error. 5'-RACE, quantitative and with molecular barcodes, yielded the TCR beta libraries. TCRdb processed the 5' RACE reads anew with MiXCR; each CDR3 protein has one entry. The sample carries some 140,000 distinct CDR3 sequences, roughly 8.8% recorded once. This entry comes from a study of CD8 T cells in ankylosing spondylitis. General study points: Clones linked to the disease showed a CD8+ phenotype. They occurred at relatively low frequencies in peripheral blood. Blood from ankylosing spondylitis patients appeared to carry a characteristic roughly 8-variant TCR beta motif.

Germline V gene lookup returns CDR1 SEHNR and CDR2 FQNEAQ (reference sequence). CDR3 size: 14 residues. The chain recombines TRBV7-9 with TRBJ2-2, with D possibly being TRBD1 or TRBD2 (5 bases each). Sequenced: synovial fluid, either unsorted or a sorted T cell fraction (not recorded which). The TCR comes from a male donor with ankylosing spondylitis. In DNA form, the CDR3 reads TGTGCCAGCAGCCCGGGGCTGGTCACCGGGGTGCTGTTTTTT. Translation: CASSPGLVTGVLFF. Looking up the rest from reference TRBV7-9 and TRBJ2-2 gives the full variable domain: DTGVSQNPRHKITKRGQNVTFRCDPISEHNRLYWYRQTLGQGPEFLTYFQNEAQLEKSRLLSDRFSAERPKGSFSTLEIQRTEQGDSAMYLCASSPGLVTGVLFFGEGSRLTVL.